Included here is one T cell receptor beta chain sequence, with context. This clonotype showed up just a few times. The clone's antigen remains unknown. Qualities for individual bases were not recorded, and no much larger clone is one base off. Separate amplification of TCR alpha and beta chain libraries was performed from the second PCR step onward. The CMV status of each donor was determined by measuring IFNgamma production from CD4+ T cells after fresh PBMCs had been stimulated overnight with CMV viral lysate. Using Miltenyi beads, CD4 T cells were first positively selected, and CD8 T cells were then positively selected from the CD4-negative fraction. After staining for CD3, CD4, CD8, CD45RA, CD27 and a live/dead dye, cells were sorted on a BD Aria II into four subsets based on CD45RA and CD27. Blood was obtained from a few healthy volunteers, and the blood from each volunteer was fractionated into CD4 and CD8 T cells and subsequently into four differentiation subsets. Approximately 120 ml of peripheral blood was collected from each donor, and PBMC were isolated by Ficoll-Paque PLUS density-gradient centrifugation. After sorting, cells were lysed in RLT buffer, RNA was extracted using a Qiagen RNeasy kit, and the extracted RNA was stored at -80 degrees C.

The CDR3 measures 14 amino acids from cysteine to phenylalanine. Solely the CDR3 DNA is kept, with 42 bases framed from the first base. The junction shows trimming of 8 bases on V and 3 bases on J, and the gene matches do not reach 8 bases of it. From a lookup of the germline V gene, CDR1 and CDR2 are SNHLY and FYNNEI. The record originates from a study of naive and memory T cell subsets (TCRdb year 2017). Regarding the complete study: An open-source, UMI-based TCR alpha and beta sequencing pipeline was applied to sorted naive and memory peripheral blood T cell subsets. Complete agreement was observed between the functional CMV T cell responses and the IgG serology results. RNA was DNase-treated and reverse transcribed with TCR constant-region primers, mostly using SuperScript III. The investigation overall reported the following: A few larger clonotypes were present in naive repertoires, particularly the CD8 repertoires, and these clonotypes were possibly memory cells re-expressing CD45RA. The repertoire findings for the naive and memory subsets could not be validated against a ground truth because none was available. RNA-based TCR counts may be affected by expression changes linked to T cell activation and differentiation. Each clonotype was defined as a single alpha or beta chain sequence rather than as a paired alpha/beta receptor. In both CD4 and CD8 cells, the Gini index increased while Shannon and inverse Simpson diversity decreased from naive through CM, EM and EMRA. The abundance of TCRs followed a power law with an exponent that differed between naive and memory subsets yet stayed consistent across the three individuals. After error correction, only a single occurrence was seen for over 95% of naive TCR sequences, so much steeper abundance distributions were produced than in memory subsets.

Libraries were prepared through UMI-ligation and nested PCR. The beta constant-region primer was an equimolar mix of two oligonucleotides covering both TRBC1 and TRBC2. A single-stranded oligonucleotide containing the SP2 primer and a 12-nucleotide UMI was joined to the 3' end of the cDNA by T4 RNA ligase 1. The ligated cDNA went through four rounds of PCR with nested alpha and beta constant-region primers together with the SP2 primer. Incubation of the ligation reaction lasted roughly 19-24 hours at 16 degrees C. To avoid over-amplification, PCR2 was usually performed as a SYBR Green qPCR and halted once a predetermined threshold was reached. All purifications after the first were performed with Agencourt AMPure XP magnetic beads. Libraries were quantified by Qubit and checked on a TapeStation, with a main peak expected near 650 bp. Sequencing of the pooled libraries was done on an Illumina MiSeq using v2 2x251 paired-end kits, which typically yielded roughly 0.95-2.3 million reads per sample. Libraries were pooled at approximately 4 nM per sample, and about 4.5-7% PhiX was added to improve cluster recognition. The paper's processing steps were these. Decombinator assigned V and J genes to Demultiplexor-processed FASTQ reads by tag matching, allowing a single base-pair mismatch. By using UMIs, Collapsinator corrected both sequencing errors and the frequency errors caused by PCR heterogeneity. TCRs were translated and CDR3s were extracted from the conserved cysteine to the FGXG phenylalanine by CDR3Translator, with non-productive sequences being flagged. Gini, Shannon entropy and inverse Simpson indices were computed after subsampling the repertoires to the same number of UMI-defined TCRs. Within the linear range, a power law was fitted by maximum likelihood to the distributions of clonotype abundance. Similar UMI counts, unique TCR numbers and clonal distributions were obtained with the pipeline and with MIGEC on one naive CD8 sample. One analysis removed from the naive repertoire any naive TCRs that were also found in any memory subset from the same donor. The repertoires were searched for 5,500 to 8,000 CMV-associated CDR3 sequences that had been compiled from VDJdb and a published dataset. TCRdb reprocessing: public reads trimmed at Q25 with fastp, clones called with MiXCR, in-frame beta chains kept. Rows are unified per CDR3 protein, each entry keeping the most common DNA and genes. TCRdb, not the authors, supplied the V and J calls. The sample has around 160,000 distinct CDR3 sequences on record, 17% of them singletons. The top ten clones comprise 0.14% of the sample.

Here the chain combines TRBV2 and TRBJ1-1; 8 junctional bases match TRBD1. This receptor was taken from a human donor in good health. The sequencing sample was made of naive CD4+ T cells from blood. Sample cell subset or site, as interpreted from the label and publication: naive T cells, CD45RA high CD27+. The DNA sequence is given as TGTGCCAGCGTAACAGGGGGAGGGTACACTGAAGCTTTCTTT. The resulting protein is CASVTGGGYTEAFF.